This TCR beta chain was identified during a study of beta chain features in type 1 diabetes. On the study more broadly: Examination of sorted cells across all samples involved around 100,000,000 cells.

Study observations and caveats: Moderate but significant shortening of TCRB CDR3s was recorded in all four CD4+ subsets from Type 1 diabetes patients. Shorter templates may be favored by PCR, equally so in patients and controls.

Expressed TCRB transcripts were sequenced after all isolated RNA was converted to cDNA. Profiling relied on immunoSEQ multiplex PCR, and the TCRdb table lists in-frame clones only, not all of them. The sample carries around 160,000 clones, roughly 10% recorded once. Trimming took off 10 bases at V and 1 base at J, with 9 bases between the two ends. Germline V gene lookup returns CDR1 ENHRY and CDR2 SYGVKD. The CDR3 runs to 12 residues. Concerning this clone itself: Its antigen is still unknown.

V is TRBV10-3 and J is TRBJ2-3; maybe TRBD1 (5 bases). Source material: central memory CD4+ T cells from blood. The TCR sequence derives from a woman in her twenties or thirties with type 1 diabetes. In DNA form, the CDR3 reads TGTGCCACCTCACAGGGCACAGATACGCAGTATTTT. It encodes CATSQGTDTQYF.